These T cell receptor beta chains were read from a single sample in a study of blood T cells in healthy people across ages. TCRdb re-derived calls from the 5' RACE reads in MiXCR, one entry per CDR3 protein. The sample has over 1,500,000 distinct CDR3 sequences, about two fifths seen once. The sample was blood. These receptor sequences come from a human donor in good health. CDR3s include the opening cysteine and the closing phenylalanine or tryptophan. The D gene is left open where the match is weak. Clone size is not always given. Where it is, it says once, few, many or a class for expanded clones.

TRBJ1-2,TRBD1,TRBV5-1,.,CASSPGTGGHGGGYTF,TGCGCCAGCAGCCCCGGGACAGGGGGGCACGGTGGTGGCTACACCTTC
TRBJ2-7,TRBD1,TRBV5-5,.,CASSSDREWSYEQYF,TGTGCCAGCAGCTCAGACAGGGAATGGTCCTACGAGCAGTACTTC
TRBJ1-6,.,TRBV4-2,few,CASSQDAREESPLHF,TGTGCCAGCAGCCAAGATGCCAGGGAAGAGTCACCCCTCCACTTT
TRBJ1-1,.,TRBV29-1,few,CSVRVGVRNTEAFF,TGCAGCGTCCGCGTGGGGGTTAGGAACACTGAAGCTTTCTTT
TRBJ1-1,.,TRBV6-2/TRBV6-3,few,CASSYSKGLTEAFF,TGTGCCAGCAGTTACTCGAAGGGGCTCACTGAAGCTTTCTTT
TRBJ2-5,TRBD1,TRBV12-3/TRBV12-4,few,CASSWGQDSETQYF,TGTGCCAGCAGCTGGGGACAGGACTCAGAGACCCAGTACTTC
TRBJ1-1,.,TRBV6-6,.,CASSYLSEAFF,TGTGCCAGCAGTTACCTTTCTGAAGCTTTCTTT
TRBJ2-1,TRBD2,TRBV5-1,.,CASRPTSGVYNEQFF,TGCGCCAGCAGGCCCACTAGCGGGGTATACAATGAGCAGTTCTTC
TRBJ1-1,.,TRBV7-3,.,CASSQGIFTEAFF,TGTGCCAGCAGCCAGGGGATTTTCACTGAAGCTTTCTTT
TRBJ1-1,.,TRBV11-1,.,CASSLNIVATPNTEAFF,TGTGCCAGCAGCTTAAATATAGTAGCGACACCAAACACTGAAGCTTTCTTT
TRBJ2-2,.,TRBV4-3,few,CASSHLALGTGELFF,TGCGCCAGCAGCCACCTCGCTTTGGGGACCGGGGAGCTGTTTTTT
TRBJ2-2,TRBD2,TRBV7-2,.,CASSLDSGGVYTGELFF,TGTGCCAGCAGCTTAGATAGCGGGGGGGTGTACACCGGGGAGCTGTTTTTT
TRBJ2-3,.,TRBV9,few,CASSDRDTYQTTDTQYF,TGTGCCAGCAGTGACCGGGACACCTACCAAACCACAGATACGCAGTATTTT
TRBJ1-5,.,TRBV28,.,CASSFAGRGQPQHF,TGTGCCAGCAGTTTTGCGGGGCGTGGACAGCCCCAGCATTTT
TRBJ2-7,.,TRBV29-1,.,CSVDSRGAYNEQYF,TGCAGCGTGGACAGCAGAGGGGCATACAATGAGCAGTACTTC
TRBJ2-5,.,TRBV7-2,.,CASSLVRGNQETQYF,TGTGCCAGTAGCTTAGTGCGGGGTAATCAAGAGACCCAGTACTTC
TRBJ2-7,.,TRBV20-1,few,CSAGLTGNYEQYF,TGCAGTGCTGGACTTACAGGGAACTACGAGCAGTACTTC
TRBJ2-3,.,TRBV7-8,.,CASSLVFGRGSDTQYF,TGTGCCAGCAGCTTAGTTTTTGGCAGGGGCTCAGATACGCAGTATTTT
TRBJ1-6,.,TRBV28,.,CASSLSSPYNSPLHF,TGTGCCAGCAGTTTGTCGAGTCCCTATAATTCACCCCTCCACTTT
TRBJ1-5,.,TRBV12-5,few,CASGLGVQPQHF,TGTGCTAGTGGTTTGGGTGTTCAGCCCCAGCATTTT
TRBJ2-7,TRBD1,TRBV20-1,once,CSAGVGTGNLYEQYF,TGCAGTGCTGGAGTAGGGACAGGGAATCTCTACGAGCAGTACTTC
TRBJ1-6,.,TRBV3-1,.,CASSQDVKSPLHF,TGTGCCAGCAGCCAAGATGTGAAGTCACCCCTCCACTTT
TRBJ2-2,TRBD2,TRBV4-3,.,CASSQDFSGGTGELFF,TGCGCCAGCAGCCAAGATTTTAGCGGGGGAACCGGGGAGCTGTTTTTT
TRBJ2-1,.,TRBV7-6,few,CASSLHGAGDVVEQFF,TGTGCCAGCAGCTTACACGGGGCCGGAGATGTGGTTGAGCAGTTCTTC
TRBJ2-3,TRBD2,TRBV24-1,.,CATSDPTSGDTQYF,TGTGCCACCAGTGACCCGACTAGCGGAGATACGCAGTATTTT
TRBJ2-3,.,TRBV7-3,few,CASSLLWGDTDTQYF,TGTGCCAGCAGCTTATTGTGGGGGGACACAGATACGCAGTATTTT
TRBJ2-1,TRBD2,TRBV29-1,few,CSVKPLDGGFHEQFF,TGCAGCGTAAAACCCCTCGACGGGGGGTTCCATGAGCAGTTCTTC
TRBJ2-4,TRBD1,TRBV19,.,CASRWRQGDKNIQYF,TGTGCCAGTAGATGGAGACAGGGGGACAAAAACATTCAGTACTTC
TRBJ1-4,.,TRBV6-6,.,CARRWGREKLFF,TGTGCCCGGCGGTGGGGGCGGGAAAAACTGTTTTTT
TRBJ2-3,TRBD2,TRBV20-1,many,CSARDRQGGSTDTQYF,TGCAGTGCTAGAGACCGTCAGGGAGGGAGCACAGATACGCAGTATTTT
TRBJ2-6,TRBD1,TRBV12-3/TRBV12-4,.,CASSMTGPGANVLTF,TGTGCCAGCAGCATGACAGGGCCGGGGGCCAACGTCCTGACTTTC
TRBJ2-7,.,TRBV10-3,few,CAISGYRDKGSEQYF,TGTGCCATCAGTGGCTACCGGGACAAAGGTAGCGAGCAGTACTTC
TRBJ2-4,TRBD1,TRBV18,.,CASSPVQGAAKGPQYF,TGTGCCAGCTCACCCGTACAGGGGGCGGCTAAGGGCCCCCAGTACTTC
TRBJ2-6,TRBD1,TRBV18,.,CASSLTGDTGANVLTF,TGTGCCAGCTCCCTGACAGGGGATACAGGGGCCAACGTCCTGACTTTC
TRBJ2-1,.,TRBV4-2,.,CASSDPGAGSREQFF,TGTGCCAGCAGCGATCCAGGGGCGGGCAGTCGTGAGCAGTTCTTC
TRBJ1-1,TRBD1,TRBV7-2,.,CASSLVGGATEAFF,TGTGCCAGCAGCTTAGTAGGGGGCGCGACTGAAGCTTTCTTT
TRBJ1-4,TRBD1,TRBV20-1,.,CSANGGQGKETNEKLFF,TGCAGTGCCAATGGGGGACAGGGCAAAGAAACTAATGAAAAACTGTTTTTT
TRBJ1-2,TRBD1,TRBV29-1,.,CSVSGQAGYGYTF,TGCAGCGTGAGCGGACAGGCGGGCTATGGCTACACCTTC
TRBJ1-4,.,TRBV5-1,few,CASSFLGIATNEKLFF,TGCGCCAGCAGCTTCCTAGGGATTGCAACTAATGAAAAACTGTTTTTT
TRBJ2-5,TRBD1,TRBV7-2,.,CASSPHRAGGNETQYF,TGTGCCAGCAGCCCCCACCGCGCAGGGGGCAATGAGACCCAGTACTTC
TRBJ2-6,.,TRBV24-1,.,CATSDPQGDGANVLTF,TGCGCCACCAGTGATCCCCAGGGAGATGGGGCCAACGTCCTGACTTTC
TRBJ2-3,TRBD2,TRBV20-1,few,CSARTTSGLPDTQYF,TGCAGTGCTAGGACCACTAGCGGCCTACCGGATACGCAGTATTTT
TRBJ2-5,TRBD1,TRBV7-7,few,CASSLRGQGETQYF,TGTGCTAGCAGCTTACGGGGACAGGGGGAGACCCAGTACTTC
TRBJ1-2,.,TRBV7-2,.,CASKTPSNYGYTF,TGTGCCAGCAAAACCCCGAGTAACTATGGCTACACCTTC
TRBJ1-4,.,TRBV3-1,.,CASSQARTGGKLFF,TGTGCCAGCAGCCAAGCTCGGACCGGCGGAAAACTGTTTTTT
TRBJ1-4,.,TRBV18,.,CASSSGYRATNEKLFF,TGTGCCAGCTCATCTGGGTACAGGGCAACTAATGAAAAACTGTTTTTT
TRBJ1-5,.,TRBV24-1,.,CATSDLMGQPQHF,TGTGCCACCAGTGATTTAATGGGACAGCCCCAGCATTTT
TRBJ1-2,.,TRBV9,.,CVSSGSGYGYTF,TGTGTCAGCAGCGGGTCAGGTTATGGCTACACCTTC
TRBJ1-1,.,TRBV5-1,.,CASTQGVNTEAFF,TGCGCCAGCACCCAAGGGGTGAACACTGAAGCTTTCTTT
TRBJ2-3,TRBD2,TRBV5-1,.,CASSWSSGDTDTQYF,TGCGCCAGCAGCTGGTCTAGCGGGGACACAGATACGCAGTATTTT
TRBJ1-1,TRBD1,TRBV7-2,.,CASSRGYGTGETGAEAFF,TGTGCCAGCAGCAGAGGCTACGGGACAGGGGAAACGGGAGCTGAAGCTTTCTTT
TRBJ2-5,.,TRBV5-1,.,CASSDYDGEQYF,TGCGCCAGCAGCGACTACGACGGAGAGCAGTACTTC
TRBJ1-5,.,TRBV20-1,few,CSASRQDQPQHF,TGCAGTGCTAGCCGGCAGGATCAGCCCCAGCATTTT
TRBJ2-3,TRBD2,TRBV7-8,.,CASSLVGSGGYPSGDTQYF,TGTGCCAGCAGCTTAGTTGGTAGCGGGGGGTACCCATCAGGAGATACGCAGTATTTT
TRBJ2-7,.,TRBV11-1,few,CASSPVGRGSYEQYF,TGTGCCAGCAGTCCGGTAGGGCGGGGATCTTACGAGCAGTACTTC
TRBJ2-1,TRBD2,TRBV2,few,CASSASGGPPNEQFF,TGTGCCAGCAGTGCTAGCGGGGGGCCCCCGAATGAGCAGTTCTTC
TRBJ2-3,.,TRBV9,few,CASSVFRAARDTQYF,TGTGCCAGCAGCGTATTCCGCGCCGCAAGGGATACGCAGTATTTT